This T cell receptor (beta chain) was sequenced during a study of T cell responses to AZD1222 COVID-19 vaccine (dated by TCRdb to the early 2020s). About the study as a whole: Because spike-specific TCR depth and breadth did not differ between the two schedules, AZD1222 recipients who got a second dose at roughly 4 weeks were pooled with those who got a second dose at roughly 12 weeks. A total of about 230 trial participants underwent TCR sequencing, of whom roughly 210 received two doses of AZD1222 and about 25 received two doses of the MenACWY control vaccine. Trial participants were enrolled by age into 18-55, 56-69 and 70-plus year subgroups, with approximately 160, 26 and 62 TCR-sequenced participants respectively.

Beyond this particular receptor, the publication reports: CD4 TCRs associated with the vaccine covered the entire spike protein, and the dominant responses were in regions 160-218 and 743-854. Participants were mostly white British, with more females than males. The authors suggested clonal diversity may have been underestimated. Only a handful of AZD1222 recipients were SARS-CoV-2 seropositive at baseline, limiting conclusions about previously exposed vaccinees. Epitopes outside the regions mutated in the B.1.351 and B.1.1.7 variants were reportedly recognized by nearly half of the unique spike-specific TCRs. No day 14 peak-response samples were available, so repertoires were characterized only after the peak T cell response. The 56-69-year group was small, and its depth increase did not reach significance, likely because of low power. A significant rise in spike-specific TCR breadth and depth was observed after two AZD1222 doses relative to day 0 and relative to MenACWY recipients.

Remarks on this clone: No cognate antigen has been identified for it. Base qualities are missing; no much larger clone stands one base away.

The CDR3 regions of human TCRbeta chains were analyzed by immunosequencing. In the authors' own workflow: TCRs in the repertoires were compared against a reference library of SARS-CoV-2-specific TCRs that had been generated with the MIRA antigen-specificity platform. Breadth was defined as the fraction of unique TCRs that were SARS-CoV-2-associated, and depth was defined as the fraction of total T cells that were SARS-CoV-2-associated. Using the MIRA data, every spike-specific TCR was mapped to the spike region that the TCR reacted to and assigned to either a CD4 or a CD8 class. Log10-transformed breadth and depth values were compared by one-way ANOVA with Sidak's multiple comparisons tests. TCRdb took over this immuneACCESS table, retaining in-frame rearrangements with V and J assigned. Such tables are incomplete; in checked studies, under half of the missing clones stem from an unresolved V gene, and the remainder is unexplained. The V and J calls and the clone size are those of that table, but D and trimming were determined from the DNA. For this sample the table gives some 120,000 clones, of which 88% were detected only once. Jointly, the top ten make up approximately 7% of the sample.

The CDR3 runs 16 residues from the cysteine to the phenylalanine. Of all the DNA, just the CDR3 is kept, 48 bases in frame from base 1. Sequences SGHDT (CDR1) and YYEEEE (CDR2) are obtained from the germline V gene. V and J lose 0 bases and 4 bases, and a span of 11 bases separates them. The time point label here, explained by the study, means: baseline before first vaccination. Samples from vaccinated people were obtained from the UK trials COV001 and COV002, which included a single-blind randomized controlled phase 2/3 trial of AZD1222 (ChAdOx1 nCoV-19) in healthy adults. For TCRbeta chain sequencing, PBMC samples from trial participants were taken at day 0 and at day 28 after the second dose.

The starting material was peripheral blood, obtained on day 0 of AZD1222 vaccination. The receptor chain draws on TRBV5-6 and TRBJ2-6; TRBD1 might be the D gene, on 5 matching bases. The receptor's source is an adult in good health. In nucleotide form, the sequence is TGTGCCAGCAGCTTGGCAGGGCCAGGGGGGGCCAACGTCCTGACTTTC. The encoded protein is CASSLAGPGGANVLTF.